Described below is a single T cell receptor beta chain sequence and its context. The sample belongs to a study of blood T cell repertoires in COVID-19. Background on the study: COVID-19 samples from acute and convalescent phases originated in the United States, Italy and Spain. In each case, the material was cDNA or gDNA derived from T cells, B-cell-depleted T cells, or PBMCs.

Original analysis: Reference gene primer amplification in the assay estimated nucleated cell counts. Sequencing was performed with immunoSEQ multiplex PCR; in TCRdb, only in-frame clones are kept and a portion is missing. That table supplies the V and J calls and clone size; D and trimming were determined from the DNA. Of some 390,000 clones in the sample, approximately 86% were seen once. The trim removed 5 bases at V and 8 bases at J, leaving 10 bases unmatched. Germline assignment: CDR1 SGHVS and CDR2 FNYEAQ. The CDR3 consists of 14 residues. The rearrangement uses TRBV7-6 and TRBJ1-1, with TRBD1 matching 8 bases. This TCR was recovered from a human donor in a cohort sampled during active COVID-19. Sequencing input: peripheral blood. The CDR3 DNA reads as TGTGCCAGCAGCCCACGGCCAGGGGGCAGGGAAGCTTTCTTT. It translates to CASSPRPGGREAFF.